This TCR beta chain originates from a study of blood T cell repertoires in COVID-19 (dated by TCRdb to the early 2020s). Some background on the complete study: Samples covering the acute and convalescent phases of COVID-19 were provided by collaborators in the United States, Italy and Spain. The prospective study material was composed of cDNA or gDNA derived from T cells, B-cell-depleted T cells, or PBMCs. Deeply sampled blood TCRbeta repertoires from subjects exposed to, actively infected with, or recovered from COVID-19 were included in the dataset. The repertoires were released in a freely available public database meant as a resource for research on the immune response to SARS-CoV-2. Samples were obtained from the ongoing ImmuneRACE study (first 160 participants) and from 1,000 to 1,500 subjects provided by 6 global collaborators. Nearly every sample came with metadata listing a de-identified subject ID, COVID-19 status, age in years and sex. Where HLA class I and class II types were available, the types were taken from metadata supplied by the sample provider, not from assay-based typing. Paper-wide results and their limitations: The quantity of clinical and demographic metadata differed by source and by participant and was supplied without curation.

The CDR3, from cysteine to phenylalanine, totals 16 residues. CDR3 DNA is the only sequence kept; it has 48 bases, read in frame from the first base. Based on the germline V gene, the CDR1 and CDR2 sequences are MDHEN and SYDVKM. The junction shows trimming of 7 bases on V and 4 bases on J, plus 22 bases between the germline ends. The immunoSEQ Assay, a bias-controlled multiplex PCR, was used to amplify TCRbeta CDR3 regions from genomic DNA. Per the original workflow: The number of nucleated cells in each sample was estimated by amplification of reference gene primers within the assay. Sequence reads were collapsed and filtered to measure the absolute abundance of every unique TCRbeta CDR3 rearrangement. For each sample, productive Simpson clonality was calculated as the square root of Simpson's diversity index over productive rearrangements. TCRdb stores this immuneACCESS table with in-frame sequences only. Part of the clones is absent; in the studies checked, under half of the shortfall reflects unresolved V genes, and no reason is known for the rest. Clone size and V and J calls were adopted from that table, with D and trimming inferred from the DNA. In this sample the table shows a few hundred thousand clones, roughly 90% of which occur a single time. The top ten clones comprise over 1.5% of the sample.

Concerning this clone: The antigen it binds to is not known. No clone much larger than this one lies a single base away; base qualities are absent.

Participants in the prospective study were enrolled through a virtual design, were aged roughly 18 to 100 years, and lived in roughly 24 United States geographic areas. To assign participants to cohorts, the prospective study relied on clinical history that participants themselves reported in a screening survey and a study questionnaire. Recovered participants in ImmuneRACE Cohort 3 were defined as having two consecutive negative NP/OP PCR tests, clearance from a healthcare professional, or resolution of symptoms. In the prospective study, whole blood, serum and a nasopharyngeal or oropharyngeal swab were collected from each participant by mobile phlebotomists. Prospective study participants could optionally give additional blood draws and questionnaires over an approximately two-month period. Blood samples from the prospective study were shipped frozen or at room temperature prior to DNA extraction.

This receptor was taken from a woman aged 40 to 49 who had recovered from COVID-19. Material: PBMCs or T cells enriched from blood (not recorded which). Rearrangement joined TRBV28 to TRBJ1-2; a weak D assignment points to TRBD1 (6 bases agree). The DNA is TGTGCCAGCACCGAATCGTGGACAGAGATTCGCTATGGCTACACCTTC. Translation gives CASTESWTEIRYGYTF.